This record looks at one TCR beta chain sequence and its context. This clonotype has ten or more counts. Its antigen has not been determined. The input lacks base qualities; no much larger clone sits a single base away. The library relied on PCR. Sequencing instrument: Illumina HiSeq 2500. TCR library preparation used molecular barcoding, with unique molecular identifiers applied to normalize quantification of the TCRbeta repertoire. TCRdb reran the public reads through fastp at Q25 and MiXCR, keeping productive beta chains. Every distinct CDR3 protein forms one entry, paired with its most common genes and DNA. For this sample there are about 230,000 distinct CDR3 sequences; approximately 9.7% appear just once. The ten largest clones capture 5.1% of the sample. The data were obtained in a study of T-cell reconstitution after alpha-beta-depleted transplantation in children (dated by TCRdb to 2016 to 2017). In terms of the full investigation: The study quantitatively tracked T-cell immune reconstitution after TCRalphabeta/CD19-depleted allogeneic hematopoietic cell transplantation in children using TCR repertoire profiling.

This clonotype was sampled from a human donor who donated a stem cell graft to a child with SCID. Sequenced material: PBMCs from the stem cell graft donor, taken from the stem cell graft.

CDR3 region: CSARDPPDRSDYGYTF. The DNA sequence is as follows: TGCAGTGCTAGAGACCCCCCGGACAGGTCGGACTATGGCTACACCTTC. The chain links TRBV20-1 with TRBJ1-2; TRBD1 matches 7 bases in the middle. Via the germline V gene (reference sequence), CDR1 is DFQATT and CDR2 SNEGSKA. The CDR3 holds 16 amino acids from the cysteine to the phenylalanine. Of all the DNA, just the CDR3 is kept, 48 bases in frame from base 1. Trimming leaves V shorter by 0 bases and J shorter by 3 bases, with the junction holding 10 bases beyond the gene matches.